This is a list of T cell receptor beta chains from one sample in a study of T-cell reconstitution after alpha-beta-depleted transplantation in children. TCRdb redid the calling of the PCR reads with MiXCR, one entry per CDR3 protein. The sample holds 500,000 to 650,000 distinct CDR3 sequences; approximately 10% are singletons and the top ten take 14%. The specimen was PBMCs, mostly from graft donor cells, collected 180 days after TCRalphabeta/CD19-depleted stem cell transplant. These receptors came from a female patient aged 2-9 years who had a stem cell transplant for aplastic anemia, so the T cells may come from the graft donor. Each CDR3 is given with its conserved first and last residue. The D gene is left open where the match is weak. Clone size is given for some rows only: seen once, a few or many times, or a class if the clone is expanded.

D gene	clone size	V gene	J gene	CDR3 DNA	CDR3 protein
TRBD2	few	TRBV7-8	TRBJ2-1	TGTGCCAGCATCGAAAATACCCTGCGGGAGGGGAGCTCCTACAATGAGCAGTTCTTC	CASIENTLREGSSYNEQFF
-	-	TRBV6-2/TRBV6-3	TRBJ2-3	TGTGCCACCAAAGGCTCCGGGAAAGGCGCAGATACGCAGTATTTT	CATKGSGKGADTQYF
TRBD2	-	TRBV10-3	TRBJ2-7	TGTGCCATCAGTGGGGGACTAGCGGGAGTACAGAACTACGAGCAGTACTTC	CAISGGLAGVQNYEQYF
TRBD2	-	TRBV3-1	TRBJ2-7	TGTGCCAGCAGCCAGACGGGACTAGTTTACGAGCAGTACTTC	CASSQTGLVYEQYF
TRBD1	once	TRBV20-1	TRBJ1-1	TGCAGTGCTAGAGTACCCCCCGGGACAGGGCCGTCGAACACTGAAGCTTTCTTT	CSARVPPGTGPSNTEAFF
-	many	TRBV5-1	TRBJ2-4	TGCGCCAGCAGCATGTATCGGGATCCAAACATTCAGTACTTC	CASSMYRDPNIQYF
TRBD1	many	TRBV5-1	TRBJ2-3	TGCGCCAGCAGCGGGACAGGGGGGCACACAGATACGCAGTATTTT	CASSGTGGHTDTQYF
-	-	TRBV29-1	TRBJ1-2	TGCAGCGTGCCCGGGACCCTATATGGCTACACCTTC	CSVPGTLYGYTF
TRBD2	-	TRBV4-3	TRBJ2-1	TGCGCCAGCAGCCAAGAGTGGACTAGCGCTAGCTCCTACAATGAGCAGTTCTTC	CASSQEWTSASSYNEQFF
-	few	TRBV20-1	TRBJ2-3	TGCAGTGTGGCCGGGGGTCAGGAGGGCACAGATACGCAGTATTTT	CSVAGGQEGTDTQYF
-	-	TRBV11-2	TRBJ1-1	TGTGCCAGCAGCTTAGGAGGACGGCCCAACACTGAAGCTTTCTTT	CASSLGGRPNTEAFF